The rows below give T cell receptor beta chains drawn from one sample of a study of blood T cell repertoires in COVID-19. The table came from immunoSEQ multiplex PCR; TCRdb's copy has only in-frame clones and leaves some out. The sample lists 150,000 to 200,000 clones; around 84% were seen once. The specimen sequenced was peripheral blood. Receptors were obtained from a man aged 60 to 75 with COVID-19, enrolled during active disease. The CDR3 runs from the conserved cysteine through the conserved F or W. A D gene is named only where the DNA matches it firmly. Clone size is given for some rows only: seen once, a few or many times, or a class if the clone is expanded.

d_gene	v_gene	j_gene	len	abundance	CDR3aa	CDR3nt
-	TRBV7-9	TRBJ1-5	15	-	CASSSLDSSNQPQHF	TGTGCCAGCAGCTCGTTAGACAGTAGCAATCAGCCCCAGCATTTT
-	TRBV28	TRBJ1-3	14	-	CASSLGQNGNTIYF	TGTGCCAGCAGTTTAGGACAGAATGGAAACACCATATATTTT
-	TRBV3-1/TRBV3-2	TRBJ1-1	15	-	CASSQTGIRNTEAFF	TGTGCCAGCAGCCAAACAGGGATTCGGAACACTGAAGCTTTCTTT
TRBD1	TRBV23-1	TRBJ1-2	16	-	CASPKDRDRSPYGYTF	TGCGCCAGCCCTAAGGACCGGGACAGGAGCCCATATGGCTACACCTTC
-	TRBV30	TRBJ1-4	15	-	CAWSVGGRANEKLFF	TGTGCCTGGAGTGTTGGCGGCAGGGCGAATGAAAAACTGTTTTTT
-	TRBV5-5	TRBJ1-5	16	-	CASSLGQGIGNQPQHF	TGTGCCAGCAGCTTGGGGCAGGGTATTGGCAATCAGCCCCAGCATTTT
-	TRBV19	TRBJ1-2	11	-	CASPGWRGTFF	TGTGCCAGTCCCGGGTGGCGGGGAACGTTCTTC
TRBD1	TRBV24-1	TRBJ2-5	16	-	CATSDNDRVLAETQYF	TGTGCCACCAGTGACAATGACAGGGTGTTGGCGGAGACCCAGTACTTC
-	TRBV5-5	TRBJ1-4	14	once	CASSLGTGGEKLFF	TGTGCCAGCAGCTTGGGTACCGGGGGTGAAAAACTGTTTTTT
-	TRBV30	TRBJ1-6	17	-	CAWSVRRGGAYNSPLHF	TGTGCCTGGAGTGTACGAAGGGGTGGCGCCTATAATTCACCCCTCCACTTT
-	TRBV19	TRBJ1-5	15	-	CASTQVGTPNQPQHF	TGTGCCAGTACCCAAGTGGGCACCCCAAATCAGCCCCAGCATTTT
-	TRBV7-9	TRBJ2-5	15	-	CASSLSRTVKETQYF	TGTGCCAGCAGCTTATCGCGGACAGTAAAAGAGACCCAGTACTTC
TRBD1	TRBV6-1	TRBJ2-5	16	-	CASSERWTGLEETQYF	TGTGCCAGCAGTGAGCGCTGGACAGGGTTGGAGGAGACCCAGTACTTC
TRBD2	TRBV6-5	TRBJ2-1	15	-	CASSPGLAGVAEQFF	TGTGCCAGCAGCCCGGGACTAGCGGGAGTAGCTGAGCAGTTCTTC
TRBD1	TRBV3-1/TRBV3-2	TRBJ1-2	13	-	CASSQGTGRGYTF	TGTGCCAGCAGCCAAGGGACAGGTCGTGGCTACACCTTC